This TCR beta chain was captured in a study of blood T cell repertoires in COVID-19. Here immunoSEQ multiplex PCR was the method, and the copy in TCRdb shows in-frame clones only, minus some. This sample has about 46,000 clones, with 80% to 90% found just once. Germline lookup yields CDR1 LNHDA and CDR2 SQIVND (reference sequence). The V segment lost 10 bases and the J segment 6 bases; nucleotides outside the gene matches: 8. This CDR3 has 14 amino acids. The sequencing input was peripheral blood. The chain recombines TRBV19 with TRBJ1-5; 11 bases line up with TRBD1. The clonotype comes from a human donor in a cohort sampled during active COVID-19. The donor label of this sample is uncertain. Here the CDR3 DNA reads TGTGCCACCGAGGACAGGGGGCAGGGTCAGCCCCAGCATTTT. Its protein is CATEDRGQGQPQHF.